The clone carrying this TCR beta chain was seen more than once but under ten times. Its antigen is unknown. This sample stems from a study of molecular identifiers for immune sequencing clone quantification. V dropped 4 bases and J dropped 5 bases, with 9 bases sitting between them. Germline V gene sequence: CDR1 MGHRA, CDR2 YSYEKL. This CDR3 is 13 amino acids long. Bulk TCR libraries used previously described methods and listed TCR primers. TCRdb fed the PCR reads into MiXCR, producing one record per CDR3 protein. The profile shows hundreds of thousands of distinct CDR3 sequences, nearly 20% of them singletons. Findings and caveats of the study: Whereas naive cells kept under 1% of molecules in clones above 20 RNA copies, such clones held over 99% in effectors. Spiked Jurkat TCR RNA originating from one cell could reportedly be identified amid approximately 900,000 naive cells.

The receptor was derived from a human donor in good health. Some libraries in this study had Jurkat cell RNA spiked in. Sequencing was carried out using naive CD8+ T cells from blood, with Jurkat cell RNA spiked in. The subset was: FACS-sorted CD8+CD4-CCR7+CD45RA+ naive T cells. The chain couples TRBV4-1 to TRBJ2-1; TRBD1 is a possible D gene (5 bases). The DNA of the CDR3 is TGCGCCAGCAGCCTTTGGACAAACAATGAGCAGTTCTTC. This gives the protein CASSLWTNNEQFF.